These 19 T cell receptor beta chains share one sample of origin, sequenced in a study of T cell responses to AZD1222 COVID-19 vaccine. The repertoire was sequenced with immunoSEQ multiplex PCR; TCRdb's copy has only in-frame clones and lacks some. The sample consists of about 34,000 clones, around 82% of them appearing once. This material consisted of peripheral blood, taken 28 days after the second AZD1222 dose. These receptors were obtained from an adult who received the AZD1222 COVID-19 vaccine.

The chain carries TRBV2 and TRBJ2-1, with 7 nucleotides matching TRBD2. Germline V CDR1 and CDR2: SNHLY, FYNNEI. CDR3 length equals 15 residues. The J segment lost 3 bases and the V segment lost 5 bases, leaving 7 bases of the junction unmatched. CDR3 in amino acids: CASSQRGGGYNEQFF. Written as DNA, the CDR3 is TGTGCCAGCAGTCAACGGGGCGGGGGCTACAATGAGCAGTTCTTC.

This clone was detected only once. The chain carries TRBV5-5 and TRBJ2-6, with D unclear. Germline V CDR1 and CDR2: SGHKS, YYEKEE (reference sequence). V dropped 0 bases and J dropped 0 bases, with 7 bases sitting between them. CDR3 length: 16 amino acids. This CDR3 reads CASSLAIGSGANVLTF. The DNA of the CDR3 is TGTGCCAGCAGCTTGGCCATAGGCTCTGGGGCCAACGTCCTGACTTTC.

This CDR3 reads CASSDKPGTGELFF. The CDR3 DNA is TGCGCCAGCAGTGATAAACCGGGGACCGGGGAGCTGTTTTTT. This chain uses TRBV10-2 with TRBJ2-2; D might be TRBD2 (5 bases). Trimming took 3 bases from V and 5 from J, leaving 10 bases between them. This CDR3 has 14 amino acids. CDR1 and CDR2 from the germline V gene are WSHSY and SAAADI.

This chain connects TRBV6-4 to TRBJ2-1, with a possible D match to TRBD2 (5 bases). Germline-derived CDR1 and CDR2 are MRHNA and SNTAGT. Trimming cost V 4 bases and J 0 bases, with 13 bases left between them. This CDR3 has 16 amino acids. The chain's CDR3 is CASSASGSSSYNEQFF. CDR3 DNA sequence: TGTGCCAGCAGTGCTTCGGGATCGAGCTCCTACAATGAGCAGTTCTTC.

The chain employs TRBV21-1 and TRBJ1-4; the table names TRBD1, a call not compared with the DNA. TRBV21-1 is an annotated pseudogene. This CDR3 has 16 amino acids. In DNA, the CDR3 is TGTGCCAGCAGCAAAAGACAGCCGCTAACTAATGAAAAACTGTTTTTT. It specifies CASSKRQPLTNEKLFF.

The chain joins TRBV27 to TRBJ1-2; 7 bases line up with TRBD1. This CDR3 is 13 amino acids long. The germline CDR1 and CDR2 sequences are MNHEY and SMNVEV (reference sequence). J lost 9 bases, V lost 5 bases, and 9 bases had no gene match. The CDR3 coding sequence is TGTGCCAGCAGTCTGACAGGGCAGATTAGCTACACCTTC. Its protein product is CASSLTGQISYTF.

The V gene is TRBV5-1, the J gene TRBJ2-3; 14 bases match TRBD2. Germline CDR1 SGHRS, CDR2 YFSETQ. Trimming at V came to 2 bases and at J to 1 base, leaving 3 bases not matched to a gene. The CDR3 is 17 residues long. DNA for the CDR3: TGCGCCAGCAGCTTAATGGGACTAGCGGGGGGCACAGATACGCAGTATTTT. Its protein product is CASSLMGLAGGTDTQYF. Full variable domain (rest looked up from reference TRBV5-1 and TRBJ2-3): KAGVTQTPRYLIKTRGQQVTLSCSPISGHRSVSWYQQTPGQGLQFLFEYFSETQRNKGNFPGRFSGRQFSNSRSEMNVSTLELGDSALYLCASSLMGLAGGTDTQYFGPGTRLTVL.

The chain couples TRBV7-2 to TRBJ2-5; 7 positions agree with TRBD1. CDR3 length equals 13 residues. Germline-derived CDR1 and CDR2 are SGHTA and FQGNSA. Germline trimming cut 6 bases from V and 2 bases from J; bases unmatched to any gene: 3. CDR3 coding DNA: TGTGCCAGCAGGGGGACAGCACAAGAGACCCAGTACTTC. Translated, it gives CASRGTAQETQYF. Using reference TRBV7-2 and TRBJ2-5 for the parts outside the CDR3, the full variable domain is GAGVSQSPSNKVTEKGKDVELRCDPISGHTALYWYRQSLGQGLEFLIYFQGNSAPDKSGLPSDRFSAERTGGSVSTLTIQRTQQEDSAVYLCASRGTAQETQYFGPGTRLLVL.

In the case of this clone: The junction departs from germline at one end; a sequencing error may be responsible. The chain has TRBV7-7 and TRBJ2-1; 10 bases agree with TRBD2. The CDR3 runs 15 residues. The germline V gene has CDR1 SSHAT and CDR2 FNYEAQ (reference sequence). CDR3 nucleotides: TGTGCTAGCAGCTTAGGTAGCGGGGGGTACAATGAGCAGTTCTTC. It encodes CASSLGSGGYNEQFF.

The J gene is TRBJ2-1, the V gene TRBV9, with no clear D. V was cut by 4 bases and J by 10 bases, with 15 bases left in between. CDR1 and CDR2 from the germline V gene are SGDLS and YYNGEE. This CDR3 contains 13 residues. Here the CDR3 DNA reads TGTGCCAGCAGCCCCTGGCGATCCGGGGAGCAGTTCTTC. It codes for CASSPWRSGEQFF.

The chain carries TRBV30 and TRBJ2-1; a weak D match, TRBD1 (6 bases). V was clipped by 2 bases and J by 11 bases, with 10 bases between them. In germline, CDR1 is GTSNPN, CDR2 SVGIG (reference sequence). This CDR3 is 11 amino acids long. CDR3 in DNA: TGTGCCTGGAGTCAGGGGCTAAAGCAGTTCTTC. This gives the protein CAWSQGLKQFF.

V and J are TRBV19 and TRBJ2-5; 10 bases fit TRBD2. Trimming cost V 0 bases and J 4 bases; bases outside gene matches: 11. CDR3 size: 18 residues. CDR1 and CDR2 (germline): LNHDA, SQIVND (reference sequence). The CDR3 reads CASSIDSSGRGARETQYF. The CDR3 DNA sequence: TGTGCCAGTAGTATAGACTCTAGCGGGAGAGGGGCTAGAGAGACCCAGTACTTC.

The chain joins TRBV20-1 to TRBJ1-1; D unresolved. The CDR3 runs to 11 residues. The V gene's germline CDR1 is DFQATT and CDR2 SNEGSKA (reference sequence). The V end lost 0 bases, the J end lost 3 bases, and 2 bases lay between the germline ends. In nucleotides, the CDR3 is TGCAGTGCTAGAGAAGACACTGAAGCTTTCTTT. Its protein is CSAREDTEAFF.

The rearrangement links TRBV6-5 to TRBJ2-2, with D perhaps TRBD1 (6 bases). The CDR3 contains 15 residues. CDR1 and CDR2 from the germline V gene are MNHEY and SVGAGI. The ends were cut back, 7 bases at V and 2 bases at J, with 14 bases in the middle. CDR3 protein: CASIPGQINTGELFF. In DNA form, the CDR3 reads TGTGCCAGCATCCCAGGACAGATTAACACCGGGGAGCTGTTTTTT.

The J gene is TRBJ2-1, the V gene TRBV30; D possibly corresponds to TRBD1 (5 bases). The CDR3 is 13 residues long. CDR1 is GTSNPN and CDR2 is SVGIG in the germline V gene (reference sequence). V lost 4 bases and J 9 bases, leaving 16 bases between the germline ends. Written as DNA, the CDR3 is TGTGCCTGGATGGCAGGGCGGTGGAGTGAGCAGTTCTTC. It is translated as CAWMAGRWSEQFF.

This clone has more than one count but fewer than ten. The chain is built from TRBV21-1 and TRBJ2-3; the table calls TRBD1, which could not be checked here. TRBV21-1 has pseudogene status. This CDR3 contains 20 residues. The CDR3 protein is CASRVRKGSVDIRGPDTQYF. CDR3 sequence (DNA): TGTGCCAGCAGGGTCCGAAAGGGCTCTGTGGATATAAGGGGGCCCGATACGCAGTATTTT.

This clone was detected only once. The chain employs TRBV27 and TRBJ2-7; D is perhaps TRBD1 or TRBD2 (5 bases each). This CDR3 comprises 13 residues. Germline CDR1 and CDR2: MNHEY and SMNVEV (reference sequence). Between the trimmed V and J ends, which lost 11 bases and 0 bases, there was a span of 14 bases. This CDR3 is CAPRGRSSYEQYF. Written as DNA, the CDR3 is TGTGCCCCCCGGGGCAGGAGCTCCTACGAGCAGTACTTC.

The CDR3 spells CASSSSGKNTGELFF. The CDR3 nucleotides read TGTGCCAGCAGCTCCTCCGGGAAGAACACCGGGGAGCTGTTTTTT. The rearrangement links TRBV5-4 to TRBJ2-2; possibly TRBD2 for D (5 bases). Germline CDR1 reads SGHNT; CDR2 reads YYREEE (reference sequence). There are 15 residues in the CDR3. V lost 3 bases to trimming and J lost 1 base, with 10 bases between them.

This chain connects TRBV27 to TRBJ2-7; D is unclear. V was cut by 8 bases and J by 0 bases, with 23 bases left in between. Germline loops: CDR1 MNHEY, CDR2 SMNVEV (reference sequence). The CDR3 covers 17 residues. The CDR3 region has the DNA TGTGCCAGCCCCTTAAGGTCGCGTCGGTATAGCTCCTACGAGCAGTACGTC. This encodes CASPLRSRRYSSYEQYV.